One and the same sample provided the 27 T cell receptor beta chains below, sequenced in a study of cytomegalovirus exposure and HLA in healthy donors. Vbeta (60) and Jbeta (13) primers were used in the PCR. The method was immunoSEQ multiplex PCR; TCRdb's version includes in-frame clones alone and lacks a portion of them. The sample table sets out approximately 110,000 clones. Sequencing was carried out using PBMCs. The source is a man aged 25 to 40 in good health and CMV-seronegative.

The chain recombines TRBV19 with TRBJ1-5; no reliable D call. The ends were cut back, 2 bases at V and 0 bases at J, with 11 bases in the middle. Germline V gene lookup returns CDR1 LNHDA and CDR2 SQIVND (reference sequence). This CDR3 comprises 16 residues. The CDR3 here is CASSIIREASNQPQHF. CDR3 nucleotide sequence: TGTGCCAGTAGTATAATAAGGGAGGCTAGCAATCAGCCCCAGCATTTT. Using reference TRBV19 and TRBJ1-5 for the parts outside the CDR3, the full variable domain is DGGITQSPKYLFRKEGQNVTLSCEQNLNHDAMYWYRQDPGQGLRLIYYSQIVNDFQKGDIAEGYSVSREKKESFPLTVTSAQKNPTAFYLCASSIIREASNQPQHFGDGTRLSIL.

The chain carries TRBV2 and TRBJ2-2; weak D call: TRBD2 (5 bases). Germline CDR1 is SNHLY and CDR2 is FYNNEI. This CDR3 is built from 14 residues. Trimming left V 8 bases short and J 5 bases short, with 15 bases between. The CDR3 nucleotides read TGTGCCAGCCAACCCGTGCGGGCAACCGGGGAGCTGTTTTTT. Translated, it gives CASQPVRATGELFF.

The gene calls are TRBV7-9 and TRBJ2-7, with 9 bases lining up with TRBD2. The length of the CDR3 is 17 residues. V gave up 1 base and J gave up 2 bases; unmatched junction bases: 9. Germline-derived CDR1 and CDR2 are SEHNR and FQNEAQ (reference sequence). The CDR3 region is CASSLVQGGRAPYEQYF. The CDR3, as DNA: TGTGCCAGCAGCTTAGTCCAAGGCGGGAGGGCCCCCTACGAGCAGTACTTC. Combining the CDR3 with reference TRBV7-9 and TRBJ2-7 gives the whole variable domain DTGVSQNPRHKITKRGQNVTFRCDPISEHNRLYWYRQTLGQGPEFLTYFQNEAQLEKSRLLSDRFSAERPKGSFSTLEIQRTEQGDSAMYLCASSLVQGGRAPYEQYFGPGTRLTVT.

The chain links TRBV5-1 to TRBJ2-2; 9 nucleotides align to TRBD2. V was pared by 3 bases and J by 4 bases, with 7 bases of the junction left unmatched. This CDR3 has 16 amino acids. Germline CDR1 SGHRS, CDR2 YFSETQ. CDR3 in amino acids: CASSSPTSGATGELFF. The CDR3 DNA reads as TGCGCCAGCAGCTCTCCGACTAGCGGAGCCACCGGGGAGCTGTTTTTT.

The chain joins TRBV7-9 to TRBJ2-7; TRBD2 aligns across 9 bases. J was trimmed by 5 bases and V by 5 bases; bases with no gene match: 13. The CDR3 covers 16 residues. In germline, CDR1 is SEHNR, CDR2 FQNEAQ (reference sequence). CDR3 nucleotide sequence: TGTGCCAGCAGCAACGCAGGGGCGGGACTAGCTCACGAGCAGTACTTC. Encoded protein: CASSNAGAGLAHEQYF.

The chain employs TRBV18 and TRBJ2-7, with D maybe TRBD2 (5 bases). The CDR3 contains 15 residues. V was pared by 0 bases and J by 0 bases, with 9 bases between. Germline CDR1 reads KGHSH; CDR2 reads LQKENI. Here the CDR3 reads CASSPPSRASYEQYF. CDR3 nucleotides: TGTGCCAGCTCACCACCTTCGAGGGCCTCCTACGAGCAGTACTTC.

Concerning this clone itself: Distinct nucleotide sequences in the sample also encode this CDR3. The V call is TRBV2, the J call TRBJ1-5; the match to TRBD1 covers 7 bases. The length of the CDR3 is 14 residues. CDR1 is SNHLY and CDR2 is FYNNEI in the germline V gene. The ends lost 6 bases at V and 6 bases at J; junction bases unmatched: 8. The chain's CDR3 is CASSEQGRSQPQHF. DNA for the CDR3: TGTGCCAGCAGCGAACAGGGGAGAAGTCAGCCCCAGCATTTT.

The chain's CDR3 is CASSPSGGEEQYF. DNA for the CDR3: TGTGCCAGCTCACCCTCAGGGGGCGAAGAGCAGTACTTC. This sequence joins TRBV18 and TRBJ2-7; 8 nucleotides agree with TRBD1. Germline assignment: CDR1 KGHSH and CDR2 LQKENI. The ends lost 3 bases at V and 7 bases at J; junction bases unmatched: 5. The CDR3 runs 13 residues.

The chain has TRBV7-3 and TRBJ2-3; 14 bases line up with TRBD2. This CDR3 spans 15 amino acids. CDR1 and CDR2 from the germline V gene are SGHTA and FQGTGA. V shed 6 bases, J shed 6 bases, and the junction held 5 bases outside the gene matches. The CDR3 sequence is CASSSGLAGGDTQYF. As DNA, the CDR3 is TGTGCCAGCAGTTCAGGACTAGCGGGAGGCGATACGCAGTATTTT.

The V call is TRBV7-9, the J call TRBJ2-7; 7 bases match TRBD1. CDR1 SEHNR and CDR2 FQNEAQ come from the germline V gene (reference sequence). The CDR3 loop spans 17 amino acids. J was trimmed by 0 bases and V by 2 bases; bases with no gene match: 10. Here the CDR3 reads CASSLTDGQASSYEQYF. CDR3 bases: TGTGCCAGCAGCTTAACTGACGGACAGGCTAGCTCCTACGAGCAGTACTTC.

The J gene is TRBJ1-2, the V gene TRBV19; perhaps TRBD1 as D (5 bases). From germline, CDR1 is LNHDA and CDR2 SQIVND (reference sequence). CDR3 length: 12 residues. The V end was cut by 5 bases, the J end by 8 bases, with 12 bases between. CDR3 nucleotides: TGTGCCAGTAGTGGGGCCGTTTCGGGCTACACCTTC. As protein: CASSGAVSGYTF.

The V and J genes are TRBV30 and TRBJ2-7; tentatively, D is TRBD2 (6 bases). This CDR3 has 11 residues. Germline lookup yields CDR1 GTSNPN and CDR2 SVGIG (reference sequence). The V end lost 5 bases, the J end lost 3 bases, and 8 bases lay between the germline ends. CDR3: CAWGRSYEQYF. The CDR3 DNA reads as TGTGCCTGGGGGAGGAGCTACGAGCAGTACTTC.

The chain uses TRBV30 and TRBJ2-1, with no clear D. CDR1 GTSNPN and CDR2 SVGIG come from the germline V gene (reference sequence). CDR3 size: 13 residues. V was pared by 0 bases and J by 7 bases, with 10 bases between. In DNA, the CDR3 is TGTGCCTGGAGTGTAAGGTACGGGAATGAGCAGTTCTTC. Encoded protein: CAWSVRYGNEQFF.

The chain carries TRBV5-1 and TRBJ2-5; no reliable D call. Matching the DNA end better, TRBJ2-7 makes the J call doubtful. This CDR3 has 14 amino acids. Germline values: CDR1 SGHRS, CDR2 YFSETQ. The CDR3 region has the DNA TGCGCCAGCAGCTTGCAGGCCCACTCCTACGAGCAGTACTTC. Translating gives CASSLQAHSYEQYF.

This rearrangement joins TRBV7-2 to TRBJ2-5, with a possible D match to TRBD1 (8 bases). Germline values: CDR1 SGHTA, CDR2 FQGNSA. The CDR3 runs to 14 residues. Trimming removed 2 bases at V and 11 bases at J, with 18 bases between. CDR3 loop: CASSLTQGAGEQYF. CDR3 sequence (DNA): TGTGCCAGCAGCTTAACTCAGGGGGCGGGGGAGCAGTACTTC.

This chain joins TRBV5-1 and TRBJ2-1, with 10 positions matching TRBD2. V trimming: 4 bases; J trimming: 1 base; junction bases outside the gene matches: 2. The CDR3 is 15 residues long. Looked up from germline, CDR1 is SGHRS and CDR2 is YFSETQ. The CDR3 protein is CASSLAGESYNEQFF. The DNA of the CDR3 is TGCGCCAGCAGCCTAGCGGGAGAGTCCTACAATGAGCAGTTCTTC.

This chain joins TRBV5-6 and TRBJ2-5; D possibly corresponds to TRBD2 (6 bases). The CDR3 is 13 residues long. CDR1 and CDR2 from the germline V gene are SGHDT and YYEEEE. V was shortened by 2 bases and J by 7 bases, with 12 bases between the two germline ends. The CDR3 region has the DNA TGTGCCAGCAGCTTTACTGAGGGAGGGACCCAGTACTTC. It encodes CASSFTEGGTQYF.

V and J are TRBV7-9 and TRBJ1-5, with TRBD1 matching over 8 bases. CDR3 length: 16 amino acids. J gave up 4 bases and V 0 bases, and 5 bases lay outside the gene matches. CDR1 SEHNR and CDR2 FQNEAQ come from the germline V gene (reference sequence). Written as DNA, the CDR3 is TGTGCCAGCAGCTTAGCAGGGACAGGTAGTAATCAGCCCCAGCATTTT. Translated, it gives CASSLAGTGSNQPQHF. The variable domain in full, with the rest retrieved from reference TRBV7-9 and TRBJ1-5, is DTGVSQNPRHKITKRGQNVTFRCDPISEHNRLYWYRQTLGQGPEFLTYFQNEAQLEKSRLLSDRFSAERPKGSFSTLEIQRTEQGDSAMYLCASSLAGTGSNQPQHFGDGTRLSIL.

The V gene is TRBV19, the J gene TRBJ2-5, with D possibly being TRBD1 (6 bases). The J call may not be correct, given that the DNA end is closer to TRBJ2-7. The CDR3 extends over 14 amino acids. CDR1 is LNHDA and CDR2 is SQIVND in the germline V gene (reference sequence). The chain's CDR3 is CASSFDTGTYEQYF. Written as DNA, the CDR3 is TGTGCCAGTAGTTTCGACACAGGGACCTACGAGCAGTACTTC.

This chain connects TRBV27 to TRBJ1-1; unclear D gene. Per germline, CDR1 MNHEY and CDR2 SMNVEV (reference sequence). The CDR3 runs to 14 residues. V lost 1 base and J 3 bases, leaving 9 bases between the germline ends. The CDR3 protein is CASSLYGGDTEAFF. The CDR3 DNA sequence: TGTGCCAGCAGTTTATATGGCGGCGACACTGAAGCTTTCTTT.

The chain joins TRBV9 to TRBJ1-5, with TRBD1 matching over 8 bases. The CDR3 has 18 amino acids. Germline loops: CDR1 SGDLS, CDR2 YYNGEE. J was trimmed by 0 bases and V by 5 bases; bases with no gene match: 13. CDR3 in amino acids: CASSREGQDPYSNQPQHF. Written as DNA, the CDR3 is TGTGCCAGCAGTAGAGAGGGACAGGACCCTTATAGCAATCAGCCCCAGCATTTT.

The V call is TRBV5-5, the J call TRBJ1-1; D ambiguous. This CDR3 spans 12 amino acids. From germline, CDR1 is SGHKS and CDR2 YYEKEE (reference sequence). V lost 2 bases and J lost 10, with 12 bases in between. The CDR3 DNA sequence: TGTGCCAGCAGCTTAGAAGGGCGGGGAGCTTTCTTT. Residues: CASSLEGRGAFF.

The CDR3 DNA follows: TGTGCCTGGAGACGACGACCTAGCGGAAAAGGGGGCAATGAGCAGTTCTTC. This encodes CAWRRRPSGKGGNEQFF. The chain uses TRBV30 and TRBJ2-1; tentative D call: TRBD2 (7 bases). CDR1 and CDR2 (germline): GTSNPN, SVGIG (reference sequence). Trimming pared 3 bases from V and 6 bases from J, leaving 24 bases between. The CDR3 extends over 17 amino acids. The entire variable domain, with the rest obtained from reference TRBV30 and TRBJ2-1, is as follows: SQTIHQWPATLVQPVGSPLSLECTVEGTSNPNLYWYRQAAGRGLQLLFYSVGIGQISSEVPQNLSASRPQDRQFILSSKKLLLSDSGFYLCAWRRRPSGKGGNEQFFGPGTRLTVL.

CDR3 region: CASRFRAAEGHGELFF. CDR3 DNA: TGTGCCAGCAGGTTTAGGGCCGCTGAGGGTCACGGGGAGCTGTTTTTT. This chain uses TRBV27 with TRBJ2-2; possible D gene TRBD2, 5 bases. Germline V gene data show CDR1 as MNHEY and CDR2 as SMNVEV (reference sequence). V lost 6 bases, J lost 7 bases, and 21 bases lay in between. CDR3 size: 16 residues.

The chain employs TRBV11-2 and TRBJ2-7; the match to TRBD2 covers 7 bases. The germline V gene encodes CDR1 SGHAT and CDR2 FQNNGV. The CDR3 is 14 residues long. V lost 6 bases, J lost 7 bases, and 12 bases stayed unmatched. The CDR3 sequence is CASSQSGNRREQYF. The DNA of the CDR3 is TGTGCCAGCAGTCAGAGCGGGAATAGGAGAGAGCAGTACTTC.

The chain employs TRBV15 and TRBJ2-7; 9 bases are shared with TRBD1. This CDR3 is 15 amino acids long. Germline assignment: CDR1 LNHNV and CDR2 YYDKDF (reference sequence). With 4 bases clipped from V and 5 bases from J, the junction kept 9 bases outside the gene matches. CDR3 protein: CATSIGQGKLDEQYF. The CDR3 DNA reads TGTGCCACCAGCATCGGACAGGGGAAGTTGGACGAGCAGTACTTC. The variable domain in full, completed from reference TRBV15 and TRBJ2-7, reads DAMVIQNPRYQVTQFGKPVTLSCSQTLNHNVMYWYQQKSSQAPKLLFHYYDKDFNNEADTPDNFQSRRPNTSFCFLDIRSPGLGDTAMYLCATSIGQGKLDEQYFGPGTRLTVT.

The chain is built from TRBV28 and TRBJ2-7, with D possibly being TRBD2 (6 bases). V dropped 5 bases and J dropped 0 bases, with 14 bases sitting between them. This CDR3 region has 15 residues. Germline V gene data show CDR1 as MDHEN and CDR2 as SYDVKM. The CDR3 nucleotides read TGTGCCAGCAGTACCGGGAGAGTGGTCTCCTACGAGCAGTACTTC. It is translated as CASSTGRVVSYEQYF.